Here is one TCR beta chain with its context. The data originate from a study of neurological immune-mediated disorders. TCRdb reanalysed the 5' RACE reads using MiXCR and keeps one entry per CDR3 protein. The table records 50,000 to 55,000 distinct CDR3 sequences, approximately 3.9% of them present only once. The CDR3 totals 13 residues. Trimming took 5 bases from V and 4 from J, leaving 12 bases between them. Germline V lookup: CDR1 MNHEY, CDR2 SVGAGI. Specimen: PBMCs. The receptor was isolated from a man aged 55 to 69 with multiple sclerosis. This chain links TRBV6-5 with TRBJ2-7, with D possibly being TRBD1 (5 bases). The CDR3: CASSPSTEYEQYF. CDR3 DNA: TGTGCCAGCAGTCCCTCGACAGAGTACGAGCAGTACTTC.